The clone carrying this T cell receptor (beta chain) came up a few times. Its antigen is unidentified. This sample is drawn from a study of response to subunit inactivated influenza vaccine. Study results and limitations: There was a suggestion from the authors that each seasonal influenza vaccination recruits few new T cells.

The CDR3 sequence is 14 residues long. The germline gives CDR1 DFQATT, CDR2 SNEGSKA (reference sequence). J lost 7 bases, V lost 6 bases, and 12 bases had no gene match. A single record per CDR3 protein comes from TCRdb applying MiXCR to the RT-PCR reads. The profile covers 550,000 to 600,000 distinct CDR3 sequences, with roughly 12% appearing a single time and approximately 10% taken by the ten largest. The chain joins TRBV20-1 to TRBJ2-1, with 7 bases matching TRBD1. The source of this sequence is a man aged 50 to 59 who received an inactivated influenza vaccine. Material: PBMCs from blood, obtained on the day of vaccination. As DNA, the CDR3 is TGCAGTGCCCCTCGACAGGGACGGTGGAATGAGCAGTTCTTC. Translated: CSAPRQGRWNEQFF.